The source of this TCR beta chain is a study of blood T cell repertoires in COVID-19. Study details: The samples span acute and convalescent COVID-19 from the United States, Italy and Spain. PBMCs, B-cell-depleted T cells, or T cells provided the cDNA or gDNA that made up the material.

This table comes from immunoSEQ multiplex PCR, and its TCRdb copy is limited to in-frame clones, with some not included. The sample contains 150,000 to 200,000 clones, roughly 80% of which appear only once. In this sample, this clone turned up once. After removal of 0 bases from V and 5 bases from J, the junction contained 5 bases not matched to a gene. This CDR3 region has 15 residues. In germline, CDR1 is SGHRS, CDR2 YFSETQ. The source material was PBMCs or T cells enriched from blood (not recorded which). The receptor was derived from a woman aged 60-75 years who had recovered from COVID-19. This rearrangement joins TRBV5-1 to TRBJ2-3; 8 bases match TRBD1. The CDR3 nucleotides are TGCGCCAGCAGCTTGGAAGGACAGGGAGGAGATACGCAGTATTTT. Its translation: CASSLEGQGGDTQYF.